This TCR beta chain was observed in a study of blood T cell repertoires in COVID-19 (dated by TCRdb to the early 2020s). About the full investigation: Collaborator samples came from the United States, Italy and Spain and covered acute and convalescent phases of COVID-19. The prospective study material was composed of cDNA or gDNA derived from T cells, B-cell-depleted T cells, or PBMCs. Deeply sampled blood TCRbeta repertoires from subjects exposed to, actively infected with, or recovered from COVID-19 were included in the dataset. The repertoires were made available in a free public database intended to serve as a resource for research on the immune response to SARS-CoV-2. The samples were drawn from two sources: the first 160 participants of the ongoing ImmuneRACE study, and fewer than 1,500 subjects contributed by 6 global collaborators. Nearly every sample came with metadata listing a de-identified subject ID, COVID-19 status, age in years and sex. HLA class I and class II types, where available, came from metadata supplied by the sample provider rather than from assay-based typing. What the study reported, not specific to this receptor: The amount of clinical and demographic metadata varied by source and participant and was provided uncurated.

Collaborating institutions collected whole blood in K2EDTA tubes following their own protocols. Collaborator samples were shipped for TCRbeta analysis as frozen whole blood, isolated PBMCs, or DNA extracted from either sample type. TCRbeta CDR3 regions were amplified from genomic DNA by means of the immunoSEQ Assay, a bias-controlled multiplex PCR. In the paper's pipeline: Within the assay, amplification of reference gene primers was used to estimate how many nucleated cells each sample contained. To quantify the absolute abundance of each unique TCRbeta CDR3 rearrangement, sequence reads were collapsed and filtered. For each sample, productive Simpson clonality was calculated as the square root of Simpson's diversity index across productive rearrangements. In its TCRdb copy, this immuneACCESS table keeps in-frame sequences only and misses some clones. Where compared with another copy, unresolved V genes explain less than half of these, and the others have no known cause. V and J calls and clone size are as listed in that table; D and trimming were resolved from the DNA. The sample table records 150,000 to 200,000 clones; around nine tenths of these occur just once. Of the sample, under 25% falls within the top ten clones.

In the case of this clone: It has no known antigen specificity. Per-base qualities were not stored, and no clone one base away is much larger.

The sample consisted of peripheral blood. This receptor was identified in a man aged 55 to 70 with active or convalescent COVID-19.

The nucleotide sequence reads TGCAGCGTTGAGTACCGGGACAGGGGAGTCCCTGACACTGAAGCTTTCTTT. Its translation reads: CSVEYRDRGVPDTEAFF. The sequence joins TRBV29-1 to TRBJ1-1; 10 junctional bases match TRBD1. The V end gives up 3 bases and the J end 3 bases, leaving 13 bases in the junction not matched to a gene. The CDR3 numbers 17 residues from cysteine through phenylalanine. CDR3 DNA is the only sequence kept; it has 51 bases, read in frame from the first base. CDR1 and CDR2, per the germline V gene, are SQVTM and ANQGSEA.